Shown below are 29 T cell receptor beta chains from a single sample sequenced in a study of T cells in Graves' hyperthyroidism and ophthalmopathy. TCR beta CDR3 region amplification was performed from RNA transcripts. First-round RT-PCR of the TCR CDR3 relied on the HTBI primer set. TCRdb passed the multiplex PCR reads through MiXCR, listing each CDR3 protein once. There are under 400,000 distinct CDR3 sequences in the sample; roughly 13% occur only once, and 9.2% lies in the top ten. The sample taken for sequencing was blood. The receptors come from a young woman with Graves' hyperthyroidism.

This clonotype was seen many times. The V gene is TRBV20-1, the J gene TRBJ2-7; possibly TRBD1 or TRBD2 for D (6 bases each). Germline assignment: CDR1 DFQATT and CDR2 SNEGSKA (reference sequence). Deletions cut 0 bases from V and 0 bases from J, with 12 bases between. This CDR3 contains 15 residues. DNA of the CDR3: TGCAGTGCTAGAGATGGGGGGCTGACCTCCTACGAGCAGTACTTC. Translated: CSARDGGLTSYEQYF.

For this clonotype: Germline and junction disagree at one end, which may indicate a read error. The chain is built from TRBV6-4 and TRBJ2-7; TRBD2 matches at 8 bases. There are 15 residues in the CDR3. Germline-derived CDR1 and CDR2 are MRHNA and SNTAGT. The CDR3 protein is CASSYSAGGVYEQYF. The CDR3 DNA reads as TGTGCCAGCAGTTACTCTGCGGGAGGAGTGTACGAGCAGTACTTC.

The sample holds many counts of this clonotype. The V call is TRBV2, the J call TRBJ2-1, with TRBD2 matching over 12 bases. The germline V gene has CDR1 SNHLY and CDR2 FYNNEI. V was clipped by 7 bases and J by 8 bases; unmatched bases: 9. The CDR3 is 15 residues long. As DNA, the CDR3 is TGTGCCAGCAATCGACTAGCGGGAGTAATAGATGAGCAGTTCTTC. It codes for CASNRLAGVIDEQFF.

The chain uses TRBV10-2 and TRBJ1-5, with 12 bases that match TRBD1. CDR1 WSHSY and CDR2 SAAADI come from the germline V gene. The length of the CDR3 is 18 residues. The J segment lost 1 base and the V segment lost 6 bases, leaving 10 bases of the junction unmatched. CDR3 loop: CASSPGTGGFVSNQPQHF. As DNA, the CDR3 is TGCGCCAGCAGCCCCGGGACAGGGGGCTTCGTGAGCAATCAGCCCCAGCATTTT.

This clonotype occurred many times. This chain joins TRBV2 and TRBJ1-6; 9 bases match TRBD1. Germline V CDR1 and CDR2: SNHLY, FYNNEI. This CDR3 region has 14 residues. Trimming at V came to 4 bases and at J to 10 bases, leaving 5 bases not matched to a gene. CDR3 nucleotides: TGTGCCAGCAGTGGCACAGGGGGCGGGTCACCCCTCCACTTT. Encoded protein: CASSGTGGGSPLHF.

This clonotype was seen at least ten times. The rearrangement links TRBV30 to TRBJ2-3; D remains unclear. Looked up from germline, CDR1 is GTSNPN and CDR2 is SVGIG (reference sequence). This CDR3 contains 12 residues. Trimming took off 0 bases at V and 6 bases at J, with 7 bases between the two ends. The CDR3 coding sequence is TGTGCCTGGAGTGTAAGAGCCGATACGCAGTATTTT. This encodes CAWSVRADTQYF. Based on the CDR3 plus reference TRBV30 and TRBJ2-3, the full variable domain is SQTIHQWPATLVQPVGSPLSLECTVEGTSNPNLYWYRQAAGRGLQLLFYSVGIGQISSEVPQNLSASRPQDRQFILSSKKLLLSDSGFYLCAWSVRADTQYFGPGTRLTVL.

This clonotype was observed at least ten times. The chain links TRBV7-2 to TRBJ2-1; 8 bases fit TRBD2. The CDR3 runs to 18 residues. Germline V gene lookup returns CDR1 SGHTA and CDR2 FQGNSA. J was trimmed by 1 base and V by 5 bases; bases with no gene match: 13. The CDR3 DNA reads as TGTGCCAGCAGCCTAACGGGGGGGGCGGGGCCTTCCTACAATGAGCAGTTCTTC. This gives the protein CASSLTGGAGPSYNEQFF.

Turning to this clonotype: A read error is possible here, since a much larger clone lies one base away. The chain has TRBV14 and TRBJ2-5; D is unclear. This CDR3 is 13 amino acids long. Germline CDR1 is SGHDN and CDR2 is FVKESK. CDR3 coding DNA: TGTGCCGGCAGCAGCAGGTCCCAAGAGACCCAGTACTTC. Translation: CAGSSRSQETQYF. The full variable domain, completed using reference TRBV14 and TRBJ2-5, is EAGVTQFPSHSVIEKGQTVTLRCDPISGHDNLYWYRRVMGKEIKFLLHFVKESKQDESGMPNNRFLAERTGGTYSTLKVQPAELEDSGVYFCAGSSRSQETQYFGPGTRLLVL.

This clonotype was counted only a few times. The chain uses TRBV6-1 and TRBJ1-4; possible D gene TRBD1, 5 bases. V shed 7 bases and J shed 7 bases, with 13 bases lying between them. The germline CDR1 and CDR2 sequences are MNHNS and SASEGT. The CDR3 contains 13 residues. CDR3 sequence: CASTKGRGEKLFF. The CDR3 nucleotides are TGTGCCAGCACAAAGGGGAGGGGTGAAAAACTGTTTTTT.

In this sample, this clonotype turned up many times. V and J are TRBV6-1 and TRBJ1-4; 9 bases map to TRBD1. The CDR3 covers 14 residues. Trimming cost V 5 bases and J 8 bases; bases outside gene matches: 6. CDR1 and CDR2 (germline): MNHNS, SASEGT. The CDR3 DNA sequence: TGTGCCAGCAGTACTAGGACAGGGGCAGAAAAACTGTTTTTT. Translation gives CASSTRTGAEKLFF.

This clonotype was detected ten times or more. The chain employs TRBV29-1 and TRBJ2-1, with a possible D match to TRBD1 (5 bases). Germline V gene data show CDR1 as SQVTM and CDR2 as ANQGSEA. CDR3 size: 15 residues. With 2 bases removed from V and 5 bases from J, the gap between germline ends came to 16 bases. The CDR3 region is CSVEMAAGWDNEQFF. The CDR3 nucleotides are TGCAGCGTTGAAATGGCGGCAGGGTGGGACAATGAGCAGTTCTTC.

This clonotype was observed many times. V is TRBV28 and J is TRBJ2-3; D unclear. With 2 bases removed from V and 0 bases from J, the gap between germline ends came to 6 bases. Germline V gives CDR1 MDHEN, CDR2 SYDVKM. The CDR3 spans 14 residues. CDR3 amino acids: CASSLGVSTDTQYF. The CDR3 DNA reads as TGTGCCAGCAGTTTAGGGGTGAGCACAGATACGCAGTATTTT.

In this sample, this clonotype turned up a few times. The V gene is TRBV9, the J gene TRBJ2-3, with D possibly TRBD2 on 5 matching bases. The germline V and J ends were trimmed by 4 bases and 5 bases, with 20 bases remaining between them. The CDR3 contains 16 residues. Germline V lookup: CDR1 SGDLS, CDR2 YYNGEE. The CDR3 is CASSFGGDFEQDTQYF. CDR3 sequence (DNA): TGTGCCAGCAGCTTCGGAGGAGACTTCGAACAAGATACGCAGTATTTT.

The genes are TRBV5-6 and TRBJ2-2; D remains unclear. Germline CDR1 and CDR2: SGHDT and YYEEEE. The CDR3 totals 14 residues. The V end was cut by 0 bases, the J end by 5 bases, with 8 bases between. The CDR3 DNA is TGTGCCAGCAGCTTGGCCGGAGCTACCGGGGAGCTGTTTTTT. Its translation is CASSLAGATGELFF.

Only a few counts were recorded for this clonotype. The chain is built from TRBV4-3 and TRBJ2-3, with TRBD2 matching 12 bases. The CDR3 sequence is 22 residues long. Germline loops: CDR1 LGHNA, CDR2 YSLEER. V lost 2 bases, J lost 0 bases, and 18 bases stayed unmatched. As DNA, the CDR3 is TGCGCCAGCAGCCAATCCTTCCGACCGGGACTAGCGGGTGGTACTAGCACAGATACGCAGTATTTT. Amino acid sequence: CASSQSFRPGLAGGTSTDTQYF.

V usage is TRBV27 and J usage is TRBJ1-2, with D possibly being TRBD1 (6 bases). This CDR3 region has 12 residues. From germline, CDR1 is MNHEY and CDR2 SMNVEV (reference sequence). The DNA for the CDR3 is TGTGCAACCAGGGGATACCTCTATGGCTACACCTTC. It is translated as CATRGYLYGYTF.

At least ten counts were recorded for this clonotype. The chain combines TRBV29-1 with TRBJ2-1; 7 bases map to TRBD1. This CDR3 contains 14 residues. Germline values: CDR1 SQVTM, CDR2 ANQGSEA. The V and J ends lost 4 bases and 3 bases, in that order; junction bases with no gene match: 6. For the CDR3, the DNA is TGCAGCGTTGGTCAAGGGGGCGTCTACAATGAGCAGTTCTTC. Translated: CSVGQGGVYNEQFF.

This clonotype was detected many times. V gene TRBV12-3 or TRBV12-4 combines with J gene TRBJ2-1; TRBD1 or TRBD2 may be the D gene (5 bases each). The V end was cut by 7 bases, the J end by 9 bases, with 10 bases between. This CDR3 has 11 residues. Here the CDR3 reads CASTQGTEQFF. The DNA for the CDR3 is TGTGCCAGCACTCAAGGGACTGAGCAGTTCTTC.

V and J are TRBV9 and TRBJ2-1; D may be TRBD1 (6 bases). Per the germline V gene, CDR1 is SGDLS and CDR2 is YYNGEE. With 2 bases removed from V and 0 bases from J, the gap between germline ends came to 12 bases. The CDR3 extends over 16 amino acids. The CDR3 nucleotides read TGTGCCAGCAGCGTTTTAGGGACAAGCTCCTACAATGAGCAGTTCTTC. Amino acid sequence: CASSVLGTSSYNEQFF.

Points on this clonotype: A much larger clone sits a single nucleotide away, making a read error possible. The CDR3 region is CASSPTDGRGTSDEQFF. CDR3 nucleotide sequence: TGTGCCAGCTCGCCCACCGACGGGCGCGGGACCTCGGATGAGCAGTTCTTC. The chain carries TRBV18 and TRBJ2-1; a possible D gene is TRBD2 (6 bases). Trimming stripped 6 bases from V and 8 bases from J, with 26 bases between. The CDR3 has 17 residues. CDR1 is KGHSH and CDR2 is LQKENI in the germline V gene.

This clonotype was observed at least ten times. This chain's CDR3 is CASSLRVNYGYTF. The CDR3 DNA reads as TGTGCCAGCAGTTTGAGGGTAAACTATGGCTACACCTTC. The rearrangement uses TRBV12-3 or TRBV12-4 and TRBJ1-2, with unresolved D. The V end lost 3 bases, the J end lost 2 bases, and 7 bases lay between the germline ends. The CDR3 is 13 amino acids.

This clonotype was seen more than once but under ten times. The chain couples TRBV27 to TRBJ2-1; TRBD2 matches at 8 bases. V lost 6 bases to trimming and J lost 9 bases; unmatched junction nucleotides: 10. The CDR3 consists of 14 residues. The germline V gene encodes CDR1 MNHEY and CDR2 SMNVEV (reference sequence). The CDR3 spells CASSGGVGSGEQFF. In DNA form, the CDR3 reads TGTGCCAGCAGCGGGGGGGTGGGGAGCGGTGAGCAGTTCTTC.

This clonotype came up many times. CDR3 protein: CASSWDGDEAFF. For the CDR3, the DNA is TGCGCCAGCAGCTGGGACGGGGATGAAGCTTTCTTT. V and J are TRBV5-1 and TRBJ1-1, with D possibly being TRBD1 (5 bases). Germline V gene sequence: CDR1 SGHRS, CDR2 YFSETQ. Trimming took 3 bases from V and 7 from J, leaving 10 bases between them. This CDR3 is 12 amino acids long.

This clonotype appeared a few times. This chain links TRBV28 with TRBJ1-2; D is ambiguous. Germline V gene sequence: CDR1 MDHEN, CDR2 SYDVKM. This CDR3 is built from 14 residues. The germline V and J ends were trimmed by 5 bases and 4 bases, with 14 bases remaining between them. The CDR3 DNA sequence: TGTGCCAGCAGTCCCCGCCAGGTTCCCTATGGCTACACCTTC. This gives the protein CASSPRQVPYGYTF.

This clonotype was picked up many times. The rearrangement links TRBV3-1 to TRBJ2-7; D is undetermined. V was pared by 0 bases and J by 1 base, with 4 bases between. The CDR3 covers 13 residues. Looked up from germline, CDR1 is LGHDT and CDR2 is YNNKEL (reference sequence). In nucleotides, the CDR3 is TGTGCCAGCAGCCAAGATCTGTCCTACGAGCAGTACTTC. Its protein is CASSQDLSYEQYF.

This clonotype has more than one count but fewer than ten. The chain joins TRBV12-3 or TRBV12-4 to TRBJ2-2; 7 bases align to TRBD2. V trimming: 6 bases; J trimming: 0 bases; junction bases outside the gene matches: 10. This CDR3 has 17 residues. The CDR3 reads CASRPQAGTANTGELFF. CDR3 DNA sequence: TGTGCCAGCAGACCCCAAGCGGGGACCGCGAACACCGGGGAGCTGTTTTTT.

This clonotype was counted at least ten times. J is TRBJ1-2 and V is TRBV2; D gene uncertain. Germline V CDR1 and CDR2: SNHLY, FYNNEI. Trimming stripped 9 bases from V and 1 base from J, with 15 bases between. CDR3 length equals 14 residues. The CDR3 DNA reads TGTGCCAGTCTACCGGAGCGGGTTAACTATGGCTACACCTTC. Translating gives CASLPERVNYGYTF.

Many counts were recorded for this clonotype. CDR3 loop: CAWSGGPTNTGELFF. In nucleotides, the CDR3 is TGTGCCTGGAGCGGGGGGCCGACGAACACCGGGGAGCTGTTTTTT. The chain couples TRBV30 to TRBJ2-2, with TRBD2 as a possible D gene (7 bases). There are 15 residues in the CDR3. Germline V gene sequence: CDR1 GTSNPN, CDR2 SVGIG (reference sequence). V lost 3 bases and J 0 bases, leaving 11 bases between the germline ends.

This clonotype was seen ten or more times. The V gene is TRBV7-3, the J gene TRBJ2-3; D perhaps matches TRBD1 (5 bases). V was pared by 6 bases and J by 5 bases, with 15 bases between. CDR3 length equals 14 residues. Germline lookup yields CDR1 SGHTA and CDR2 FQGTGA. The CDR3 DNA reads TGTGCCAGCAGGGAAGCAGGGCGACTAGATACGCAGTATTTT. It encodes CASREAGRLDTQYF.